Included here is one T cell receptor (beta chain) sequence, with context. The target antigen is unknown. A junction end diverges from the germline sequence, so it may reflect a read error. Germline V gene data show CDR1 as DFQATT and CDR2 as SNEGSKA (reference sequence). This CDR3 has 16 amino acids. This sample is drawn from a study of blood T cells in healthy people across ages. With a J-beta primer mix and a sample-barcoded 5' primer, a second PCR ran 7 to 11 cycles. TCRdb itself ran the 5' RACE reads through MiXCR, one entry per CDR3 protein. The sample shows fewer than 2 million distinct CDR3 sequences, approximately 40% of them seen only once. Findings of the study overall: One million T cells yielded diversity estimates that were considered underestimates. Strong correlation was found linking TCR beta diversity to naive T cell percentage.

This chain links TRBV20-1 with TRBJ2-5; 11 positions match TRBD2. The receptor was isolated from a human donor in good health. Sequences were obtained from blood. This CDR3 reads CSTRVSGTSGEGAQYF. The DNA for the CDR3 is TGCAGTACTAGAGTATCAGGGACTAGCGGCGAAGGGGCCCAGTACTTC.